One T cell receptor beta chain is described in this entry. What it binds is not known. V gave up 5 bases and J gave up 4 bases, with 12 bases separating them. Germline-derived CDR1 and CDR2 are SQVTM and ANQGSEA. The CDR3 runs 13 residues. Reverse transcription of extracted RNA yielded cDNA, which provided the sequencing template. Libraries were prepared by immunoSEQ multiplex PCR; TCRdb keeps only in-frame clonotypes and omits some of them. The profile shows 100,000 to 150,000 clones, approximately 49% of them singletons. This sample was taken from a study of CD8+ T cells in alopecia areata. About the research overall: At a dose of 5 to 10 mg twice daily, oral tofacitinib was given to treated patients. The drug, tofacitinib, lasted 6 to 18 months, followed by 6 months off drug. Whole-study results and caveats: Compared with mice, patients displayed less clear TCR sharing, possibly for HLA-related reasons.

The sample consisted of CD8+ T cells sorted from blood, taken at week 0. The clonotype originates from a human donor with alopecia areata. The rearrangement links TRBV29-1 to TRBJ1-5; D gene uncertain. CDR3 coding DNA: TGCAGCGTTATCGCCATGGGTAATCAGCCCCAGCATTTT. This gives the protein CSVIAMGNQPQHF.